Following are 26 T cell receptor beta chains from one sample sequenced in a study of CD8 T cells in ankylosing spondylitis. TCRdb recomputed calls from the 5' RACE reads with MiXCR, one row per CDR3 protein. The profile shows some 270,000 distinct CDR3 sequences, 15% to 20% of them singletons. Sequencing was performed on blood, either unsorted or a sorted T cell fraction (not recorded which). The receptors were gathered from a male donor with ankylosing spondylitis or in good health (not recorded which).

This clonotype occurred many times. V is TRBV4-2 and J is TRBJ2-1; D remains unclear. CDR1 and CDR2 (germline): LGHNA, YNFKEQ. The V end was cut by 1 base, the J end by 5 bases, with 24 bases between. This CDR3 has 19 amino acids. This CDR3 is CASSQVPGYPKTRNNEQFF. The CDR3 nucleotides are TGTGCCAGCAGCCAAGTTCCTGGCTACCCTAAAACCCGCAACAATGAGCAGTTCTTC.

This clonotype was counted a few times. The rearrangement uses TRBV29-1 and TRBJ2-5, with D possibly being TRBD1 (5 bases). The CDR3 totals 15 residues. V was trimmed by 0 bases and J by 2 bases, leaving 13 bases between them. The germline CDR1 and CDR2 sequences are SQVTM and ANQGSEA. Here the CDR3 reads CSVEEALTEQETQYF. DNA of the CDR3: TGCAGCGTTGAAGAGGCTTTGACAGAACAAGAGACCCAGTACTTC.

As to this clonotype: At one of its ends the junction is not consistent with the germline gene, which may arise from a read error. The chain couples TRBV7-9 to TRBJ2-1, with D unresolved. The CDR3 runs to 13 residues. CDR1 and CDR2 (germline): SEHNR, FQNEAQ (reference sequence). CDR3 sequence reads: CASSPILGFEEFF. CDR3 coding DNA: TGTGCCAGCAGCCCAATTTTGGGTTTTGAGGAGTTCTTC.

This clonotype was detected a few times. The rearrangement joins TRBV20-1 to TRBJ2-3; 8 bases are shared with TRBD2. Germline CDR1 reads DFQATT; CDR2 reads SNEGSKA (reference sequence). The CDR3 runs to 16 residues. V lost 3 bases, J lost 0 bases, and 8 bases stayed unmatched. In DNA, the CDR3 is TGCAGTGCTAGTTCTAGCGGGTATACTAGCACAGATACGCAGTATTTT. It codes for CSASSSGYTSTDTQYF.

This clonotype has ten or more counts. The chain carries TRBV12-3 or TRBV12-4 and TRBJ2-5; D gene ambiguous. V was clipped by 1 base and J by 4 bases, with 13 bases between them. This CDR3 region has 15 residues. DNA of the CDR3: TGTGCCAGCAGTTTAGTCTGGGGTAGAGGAGAGACCCAGTACTTC. Protein product: CASSLVWGRGETQYF.

Ten or more counts support this clonotype. The chain carries TRBV3-1 and TRBJ2-5; tentative D call: TRBD1 (5 bases). Deletions cut 6 bases from V and 0 bases from J, with 8 bases between. CDR1 LGHDT and CDR2 YNNKEL come from the germline V gene (reference sequence). CDR3 length: 13 residues. For the CDR3, the DNA is TGTGCCAGCAGTCCCAGGGACCAAGAGACCCAGTACTTC. Encoded protein: CASSPRDQETQYF.

This clonotype appeared many times. One end of the junction varies from germline; a read error may be responsible. The chain recombines TRBV29-1 with TRBJ2-1, with 13 bases identical to TRBD2. The CDR3 loop spans 14 amino acids. Germline CDR1 reads SQVTM; CDR2 reads ANQGSEA. The CDR3 bases are TGCAGCGCTGAACTAGCGGGAGGGTACAATGAGCAGTTCTTC. This encodes CSAELAGGYNEQFF.

This clonotype was seen ten or more times. The limits of the CDR3 on the DNA are not certain, so only TCRdb's listed CDR3 is given. The rearrangement links TRBV28 to TRBJ2-3; TRBD2 is the table's D call, not checked against the DNA. Germline V gene data show CDR1 as MDHEN and CDR2 as SYDVKM. The CDR3 adds up to 23 amino acids, both ends counted. The CDR3 sequence is CASSRGLAGGRTDTQYFAHTQYF.

This clonotype has a handful of counts. DNA for the CDR3: TGTGCCAGCAGTGGGGCAGGGATAAAATCCTACGAGCAGTACTTC. It codes for CASSGAGIKSYEQYF. The chain has TRBV2 and TRBJ2-7; D is possibly TRBD1 (5 bases). V lost 4 bases and J 1 base, leaving 14 bases between the germline ends. This CDR3 contains 15 residues. Per germline, CDR1 SNHLY and CDR2 FYNNEI. Full variable domain (missing parts from reference TRBV2 and TRBJ2-7): EPEVTQTPSHQVTQMGQEVILRCVPISNHLYFYWYRQILGQKVEFLVSFYNNEISEKSEIFDDQFSVERPDGSNFTLKIRSTKLEDSAMYFCASSGAGIKSYEQYFGPGTRLTVT.

The chain employs TRBV4-1 and TRBJ1-2, with D possibly being TRBD1 (5 bases). With 0 bases removed from V and 2 bases from J, the gap between germline ends came to 10 bases. From germline, CDR1 is MGHRA and CDR2 YSYEKL. This CDR3 has 15 residues. The DNA of the CDR3 is TGCGCCAGCAGCCAAGATGGACATTCGAACTATGGCTACACCTTC. Its protein product is CASSQDGHSNYGYTF.

The V call is TRBV7-9, the J call TRBJ2-1; D is possibly TRBD1 (6 bases). V was shortened by 2 bases and J by 9 bases, with 8 bases between the two germline ends. CDR3 size: 12 residues. The germline CDR1 and CDR2 sequences are SEHNR and FQNEAQ (reference sequence). The CDR3 spells CASSLQGFEQFF. DNA for the CDR3: TGTGCCAGCAGCTTACAGGGGTTTGAGCAGTTCTTC.

This clonotype was recorded many times. The gene calls are TRBV3-1 and TRBJ2-5; D is unresolved. Trimming cost V 1 base and J 5 bases, with 20 bases left between them. In germline, CDR1 is LGHDT, CDR2 YNNKEL (reference sequence). The CDR3 sequence is 17 residues long. In DNA form, the CDR3 reads TGTGCCAGCAGCCAAGCCTCCCCGTCTGCCCAACGGGAGACCCAGTACTTC. Translating it yields CASSQASPSAQRETQYF.

There are many counts of this clonotype. The J gene is TRBJ2-1, the V gene TRBV9, with D unclear. With 0 bases removed from V and 5 bases from J, the gap between germline ends came to 6 bases. Per germline, CDR1 SGDLS and CDR2 YYNGEE. CDR3 length: 13 amino acids. The CDR3 loop is CASSVGANNEQFF. CDR3 nucleotide sequence: TGTGCCAGCAGCGTAGGCGCAAACAATGAGCAGTTCTTC.

The rearrangement joins TRBV12-3 or TRBV12-4 to TRBJ2-5; D is unresolved. The CDR3 contains 13 residues. Trimming pared 6 bases from V and 9 bases from J, leaving 17 bases between. CDR3 protein: CASSPQGELAQYF. As DNA, the CDR3 is TGTGCCAGCAGCCCCCAAGGAGAGCTGGCCCAGTACTTC.

This clonotype was recorded many times. The CDR3 nucleotides are TGTGCCAGCAGGACCGGGACTAGCGGGAGCGAGCAGTACTTC. Residues: CASRTGTSGSEQYF. The genes are TRBV12-3 or TRBV12-4 and TRBJ2-7; 14 bases line up with TRBD2. CDR3 length equals 14 residues. Germline trimming cut 6 bases from V and 6 bases from J; bases unmatched to any gene: 4.

This clonotype was counted at least ten times. The chain's CDR3 is CSVYWASGVEVEQFF. The CDR3 nucleotides read TGCAGCGTCTACTGGGCTAGCGGGGTAGAGGTTGAGCAGTTCTTC. The chain is built from TRBV29-1 and TRBJ2-1; 9 bases fit TRBD2. The CDR3 has 15 residues. J was trimmed by 9 bases and V by 6 bases; bases with no gene match: 15. Germline-derived CDR1 and CDR2 are SQVTM and ANQGSEA.

V usage is TRBV20-1 and J usage is TRBJ2-1; 10 positions agree with TRBD2. CDR3 size: 15 residues. Germline V lookup: CDR1 DFQATT, CDR2 SNEGSKA (reference sequence). V shed 3 bases and J 9 bases; nucleotides not matched to a gene: 11. CDR3 protein: CSASASSGSIGEQFF. CDR3 nucleotides: TGCAGTGCTAGCGCGTCTAGCGGGAGTATAGGTGAGCAGTTCTTC.

The chain has TRBV2 and TRBJ2-4; 9 bases align to TRBD1. Germline loops: CDR1 SNHLY, CDR2 FYNNEI. The length of the CDR3 is 22 residues. V lost 5 bases and J lost 0; bases outside the gene matches: 23. The CDR3 DNA is TGTGCCAGCAGTCAAGGGCCGACGGGGGGACAGGGAGTTATTTTAGCCAAAAACATTCAGTACTTC. Encoded protein: CASSQGPTGGQGVILAKNIQYF.

The chain is built from TRBV29-1 and TRBJ2-7; 10 bases line up with TRBD1. The CDR3 contains 13 residues. V gave up 6 bases and J gave up 2 bases; unmatched junction bases: 4. CDR1 and CDR2 from the germline V gene are SQVTM and ANQGSEA. The CDR3 here is CSVGTGDAYEQYF. The DNA of the CDR3 is TGCAGCGTGGGGACAGGGGATGCCTACGAGCAGTACTTC.

This sequence joins TRBV4-3 and TRBJ1-2; D is unresolved. Germline CDR1 LGHNA, CDR2 YSLEER. V dropped 0 bases and J dropped 6 bases, with 14 bases sitting between them. The CDR3 has 15 residues. CDR3 bases: TGCGCCAGCAGCCAAGATCGGCATTCCGGGGATGGCTACACCTTC. Encoded protein: CASSQDRHSGDGYTF.

This clonotype appeared a few times. V is TRBV29-1 and J is TRBJ2-1, with D perhaps matching TRBD2 (5 bases). V was shortened by 4 bases and J by 7 bases, with 17 bases between the two germline ends. Germline loops: CDR1 SQVTM, CDR2 ANQGSEA. This CDR3 has 14 amino acids. The CDR3 region is CSVGAEVLGNEQFF. As DNA, the CDR3 is TGCAGCGTTGGTGCGGAAGTACTAGGAAATGAGCAGTTCTTC.

This rearrangement joins TRBV7-8 to TRBJ1-1, with no clear D. The CDR3 runs to 14 residues. Trimming left V 5 bases short and J 1 base short, with 11 bases between. Germline V gives CDR1 SGHVS, CDR2 FQNEAQ. The CDR3 bases are TGTGCCAGCAGCGAGGTTCTTCAGAACACTGAAGCTTTCTTT. Its protein product is CASSEVLQNTEAFF.

At least ten counts were recorded for this clonotype. The chain is built from TRBV29-1 and TRBJ2-1; D is unresolved. Germline assignment: CDR1 SQVTM and CDR2 ANQGSEA. The CDR3 runs to 10 residues. With 3 bases removed from V and 9 bases from J, the gap between germline ends came to 6 bases. The CDR3 region has the DNA TGCAGCGTTGAGCCCCCTGAGCAGTTCTTC. Translation: CSVEPPEQFF.

The J gene is TRBJ2-1, the V gene TRBV6-5; D may be TRBD1 (5 bases). The ends were cut back, 2 bases at V and 7 bases at J, with 15 bases in the middle. CDR3 length equals 15 residues. Germline CDR1 reads MNHEY; CDR2 reads SVGAGI. The CDR3 DNA reads TGTGCCAGCAGTTACGGGGCCCTTTACCATAATGAGCAGTTCTTC. Translated, it gives CASSYGALYHNEQFF.

The sample holds a few counts of this clonotype. V and J are TRBV4-3 and TRBJ2-1; 7 bases map to TRBD1. CDR1 is LGHNA and CDR2 is YSLEER in the germline V gene. J gave up 8 bases and V 2 bases, and 9 bases lay outside the gene matches. This CDR3 comprises 15 residues. The CDR3 sequence is CASSQHGRQGDEQFF. CDR3 nucleotides: TGCGCCAGCAGCCAACATGGCAGACAGGGCGATGAGCAGTTCTTC.

Notes on this clonotype: This may be a read error: a much more frequent sequence differs by one nucleotide. The chain employs TRBV10-3 and TRBJ2-7; possible D gene TRBD1, 6 bases. The CDR3 totals 14 residues. From germline, CDR1 is ENHRY and CDR2 SYGVKD. In DNA form, the CDR3 reads TGTGCCATCGGTGAGGGGGAGCCTCCCTACGAGCAGTACTTC. It encodes CAIGEGEPPYEQYF.